A single sample gave rise to the 6 T cell receptor beta chains below, sequenced in a study of CD8 T cells in ankylosing spondylitis. A single record per CDR3 protein comes from TCRdb applying MiXCR to the 5' RACE reads. The repertoire holds approximately 300,000 distinct CDR3 sequences, with 20% as singletons. The sample consisted of blood, either unsorted or a sorted T cell fraction (not recorded which). These receptors were obtained from a male donor with ankylosing spondylitis or in good health (not recorded which).

This clonotype was recorded many times. The CDR3 sequence: CASSQTRGRDTEAFF. The CDR3 region has the DNA TGTGCCAGCAGCCAGACGCGGGGGCGCGACACTGAAGCTTTCTTT. The chain couples TRBV3-1 to TRBJ1-1; maybe TRBD1 (6 bases). CDR3 length: 15 residues. The germline gives CDR1 LGHDT, CDR2 YNNKEL (reference sequence). The V end lost 3 bases, the J end lost 3 bases, and 14 bases lay between the germline ends.

V usage is TRBV6-1 and J usage is TRBJ2-7; TRBD1 aligns across 9 bases. Looked up from germline, CDR1 is MNHNS and CDR2 is SASEGT. With 5 bases clipped from V and 3 bases from J, the junction kept 11 bases outside the gene matches. The CDR3 sequence is 16 residues long. The CDR3 sequence: CASSTHSGTGYYEQYV. DNA of the CDR3: TGTGCCAGCAGTACCCACTCCGGGACAGGGTACTACGAGCAGTACGTC.

The rearrangement links TRBV20-1 to TRBJ2-1; 8 nucleotides align to TRBD2. The ends lost 1 base at V and 10 bases at J; junction bases unmatched: 12. The V gene's germline CDR1 is DFQATT and CDR2 SNEGSKA (reference sequence). The CDR3 consists of 15 residues. The CDR3 region has the DNA TGCAGTGCTAGAGTCGGGACTAGGGTCTGGGGAGAGCAGTTCTTC. As protein: CSARVGTRVWGEQFF.

The CDR3 reads CSAREVIQETQYF. CDR3 in DNA: TGCAGTGCTAGAGAGGTTATCCAAGAGACCCAGTACTTC. J is TRBJ2-5 and V is TRBV20-1; D gene ambiguous. CDR1 is DFQATT and CDR2 is SNEGSKA in the germline V gene (reference sequence). Trimming cost V 0 bases and J 1 base, with 6 bases left between them. The CDR3 sequence is 13 residues long.

Only a few counts were recorded for this clonotype. This chain links TRBV2 with TRBJ2-1; D gene ambiguous. The CDR3 extends over 11 amino acids. Trimming stripped 0 bases from V and 14 bases from J, with 8 bases between. CDR1 and CDR2 from the germline V gene are SNHLY and FYNNEI. The chain's CDR3 is CASSEALLEFF. CDR3 bases: TGTGCCAGCAGTGAAGCGCTTCTTGAGTTCTTC.

This clonotype occurred many times. This chain links TRBV12-3 or TRBV12-4 with TRBJ1-1; D not certain. The CDR3 length is 15 residues. Deletions cut 3 bases from V and 6 bases from J, with 17 bases between. Here the CDR3 DNA reads TGTGCCAGCAGTTTTCAAACTATACGTTGGGCTGAAGCTTTCTTT. Translating gives CASSFQTIRWAEAFF.